Shown below are 10 T cell receptor beta chains from a single sample sequenced in a study of identical twins (dated by TCRdb to about 2016). Library method: 5' RACE. Sequencing instrument: Illumina HiSeq 2000. TCRdb reprocessing: public reads trimmed at Q25 with fastp, clones called with MiXCR, in-frame beta chains kept. Every distinct CDR3 protein forms one entry, paired with its most common genes and DNA. The sample contains hundreds of thousands of distinct CDR3 sequences, about 8.9% of them found a single time. Approximately 2% of the sample comes from the top ten. The same sample was also used in a study of yellow fever vaccine responses in identical twins.

The material sequenced was memory (CD45RO+) T cells sorted from blood. The sample's cell subset or site label, decoded: CD45RO+ enriched T cells. These receptors all come from a woman aged 18-29 years in good health.

The sample holds many counts of this clonotype. V gene TRBV12-3 or TRBV12-4 combines with J gene TRBJ1-5, with 7 bases lining up with TRBD1. The ends lost 3 bases at V and 6 bases at J; junction bases unmatched: 5. The CDR3 runs 14 residues. CDR3: CASSFRGVRQPQHF. The CDR3, as DNA: TGTGCCAGCAGTTTCAGGGGGGTTCGTCAGCCCCAGCATTTT.

The CDR3 nucleotides read TGCAGTGCTGCGCTCTCCTACAATGAGCAGTTCTTC. Encoded protein: CSAALSYNEQFF. The chain links TRBV20-1 to TRBJ2-1; the D is unclear. The CDR3 runs 12 residues. Trimming pared 5 bases from V and 0 bases from J, leaving 5 bases between. The germline CDR1 and CDR2 sequences are DFQATT and SNEGSKA (reference sequence).

The table lists this clonotype with many counts. This rearrangement joins TRBV29-1 to TRBJ2-3; tentatively, D is TRBD1 (6 bases). The CDR3 sequence is 19 residues long. Trimming removed 4 bases at V and 0 bases at J, with 26 bases between. Germline assignment: CDR1 SQVTM and CDR2 ANQGSEA. In DNA, the CDR3 is TGCAGCGTTGTTGGCAGGGGCCAAGGCCGACGAACTAGCACAGATACGCAGTATTTT. It encodes CSVVGRGQGRRTSTDTQYF.

The chain is built from TRBV24-1 and TRBJ1-1; the match to TRBD1 covers 7 bases. Germline lookup yields CDR1 KGHDR and CDR2 SFDVKD. V trimming: 5 bases; J trimming: 5 bases; junction bases outside the gene matches: 4. The CDR3 totals 13 residues. CDR3 DNA: TGTGCCACCAGTGGTGCGACAGGGACTGAAGCTTTCTTT. The encoded protein is CATSGATGTEAFF.

This clonotype turned up a few times. This chain uses TRBV5-1 with TRBJ2-2; D remains unclear. CDR3 length: 16 residues. The ends were cut back, 0 bases at V and 6 bases at J, with 15 bases in the middle. Germline V CDR1 and CDR2: SGHRS, YFSETQ. The CDR3 sequence is CASSLEGVLSPGELFF. The CDR3 region has the DNA TGCGCCAGCAGCTTGGAAGGCGTATTGTCCCCCGGGGAGCTGTTTTTT.

This clonotype has a handful of counts. This chain joins TRBV6-6 and TRBJ2-5, with 8 bases aligning to TRBD1. CDR3 length: 13 residues. The ends lost 7 bases at V and 8 bases at J; junction bases unmatched: 9. CDR1 is MNHNY and CDR2 is SVGAGI in the germline V gene (reference sequence). CDR3 region: CASTTDRVDTQYF. The CDR3 DNA reads TGTGCCAGCACCACGGACAGGGTGGACACCCAGTACTTC.

In this sample, this clonotype turned up many times. V is TRBV3-1 and J is TRBJ2-1, with 8 nucleotides matching TRBD2. V shed 4 bases, J shed 4 bases, and the junction held 9 bases outside the gene matches. The CDR3 has 16 residues. Germline V gene sequence: CDR1 LGHDT, CDR2 YNNKEL (reference sequence). In nucleotides, the CDR3 is TGTGCCAGCAGCCTCGGAGGAAGCGGGGGTTACAATGAGCAGTTCTTC. As protein: CASSLGGSGGYNEQFF.

This rearrangement joins TRBV12-3 or TRBV12-4 to TRBJ1-2; D is unclear. The CDR3 has 14 residues. V lost 6 bases and J lost 0, with 11 bases in between. The CDR3 DNA follows: TGTGCCAGCAGGGACCTGGCGGCTAACTATGGCTACACCTTC. It is translated as CASRDLAANYGYTF.

This clonotype has at least ten counts. The chain is built from TRBV7-8 and TRBJ2-2, with TRBD2 matching 10 bases. The CDR3 spans 15 residues. Trimming took 7 bases from V and 4 from J; bases not matched to a gene: 6. Germline CDR1 SGHVS, CDR2 FQNEAQ. The CDR3 DNA reads as TGTGCCAGCACCCTGATAGCGGGAGGCACCGGGGAGCTGTTTTTT. As protein: CASTLIAGGTGELFF.

This clonotype has only a few counts. The rearrangement uses TRBV20-1 and TRBJ2-7; the match to TRBD2 covers 11 bases. The germline gives CDR1 DFQATT, CDR2 SNEGSKA (reference sequence). This CDR3 contains 13 residues. CDR3 sequence (DNA): TGCAGCGTTACTAGCGGGGGAGAATACGAGCAGTACGTC. It yields the protein CSVTSGGEYEQYV.